This is a list of T cell receptor beta chains from one sample in a study of Ad26.COV2.S vaccination and SARS-CoV-2 variants. Clones were sequenced by immunoSEQ multiplex PCR, and TCRdb holds only the in-frame ones, with some missing. The sample contains roughly 500,000 clones, about 88% of which appear only once. Source: peripheral blood, taken in a trial of Ad26.COV2.S vaccine versus placebo. These receptors came from a person aged 18 to 59 who received the Ad26.COV2.S COVID-19 vaccine or a placebo. Each CDR3 is given with its conserved first and last residue. D genes are given only for firm matches. Clone sizes are given selectively: once, few, many, or a class where the clone is expanded.

J | D | size | V | CDR3 | DNA
TRBJ1-5 | - | - | TRBV5-6 | CASSFGENQPQHF | TGTGCCAGCAGCTTTGGTGAGAATCAGCCCCAGCATTTT
TRBJ1-4 | - | few | TRBV7-9 | CASSNSGGGDEKLFF | TGTGCCAGCAGCAACTCCGGCGGCGGAGATGAAAAACTGTTTTTT
TRBJ1-6 | - | - | TRBV4-3 | CASSQGPLGPLHF | TGCGCCAGCAGCCAGGGCCCTCTTGGACCCCTCCACTTT
TRBJ1-2 | - | - | TRBV5-1 | CASSFQGNYGYTF | TGCGCCAGCAGCTTTCAGGGGAACTATGGCTACACCTTC
TRBJ2-1 | TRBD2 | - | TRBV24-1 | CATSANRKSSGSLSEQFF | TGTGCCACCAGTGCCAACCGAAAATCTAGCGGGAGTCTGAGTGAGCAGTTCTTC
TRBJ2-6 | TRBD2 | - | TRBV11-1 | CASSLWGGTGANVLTF | TGTGCCAGCAGCTTGTGGGGAGGGACTGGGGCCAACGTCCTGACTTTC
TRBJ2-7 | - | - | TRBV9 | CASSAHRDTSEQYF | TGTGCCAGCAGCGCCCATAGGGATACCAGCGAGCAGTACTTC
TRBJ2-1 | - | - | TRBV12-5 | CASGFTVAGTSENEQFF | TGTGCTAGTGGTTTTACCGTCGCCGGGACCTCGGAAAATGAGCAGTTCTTC
TRBJ2-3 | - | - | TRBV28 | CASRGSSTDTQYF | TGTGCCAGCAGAGGGTCGAGCACAGATACGCAGTATTTT
TRBJ2-1 | TRBD1 | - | TRBV12-3/TRBV12-4 | CASSLARDREQFF | TGTGCCAGCAGTTTAGCGCGGGACAGGGAGCAGTTCTTC
TRBJ1-4 | - | - | TRBV7-2 | CASSSALVESEKLFF | TGTGCCAGCAGCTCCGCCCTGGTAGAAAGTGAAAAACTGTTTTTT
TRBJ2-3 | TRBD2 | once | TRBV4-3 | CASSYGEGSTDTQYF | TGCGCCAGCAGCTATGGGGAGGGCAGCACAGATACGCAGTATTTT
TRBJ1-4 | TRBD1 | - | TRBV14 | CASSQNWDRVGEKLFF | TGTGCCAGCAGCCAAAACTGGGACAGGGTTGGTGAAAAACTGTTTTTT
TRBJ2-2 | TRBD2 | - | TRBV3-1/TRBV3-2 | CASSSGGLRTGELFF | TGTGCCAGCAGCTCGGGGGGGCTAAGGACCGGGGAGCTGTTTTTT
TRBJ2-3 | - | - | TRBV7-2 | CASSLGWRGPSTDTQYF | TGTGCCAGCAGCTTAGGGTGGCGGGGGCCAAGCACAGATACGCAGTATTTT
TRBJ1-1 | - | - | TRBV4-3 | CASSHLGGSEAFF | TGCGCCAGCAGCCATCTCGGAGGAAGTGAAGCTTTCTTT
TRBJ2-5 | - | - | TRBV19 | CASSMIAGARTQYF | TGTGCCAGTAGTATGATCGCGGGGGCACGGACCCAGTACTTC
TRBJ2-5 | - | - | TRBV5-4 | CASSYEGVGQETQYF | TGTGCCAGCAGTTATGAGGGAGTAGGACAAGAGACCCAGTACTTC
TRBJ1-4 | - | few | TRBV6-5 | CASSYVRNEKLFF | TGTGCCAGCAGTTACGTCAGAAATGAAAAACTGTTTTTT
TRBJ1-4 | - | - | TRBV7-2 | CASSTAPGTNEKLFF | TGTGCCAGCAGCACCGCCCCGGGCACTAATGAAAAACTGTTTTTT
TRBJ2-1 | TRBD2 | - | TRBV28 | CASKSAGALPNNEQFF | TGTGCCAGCAAATCAGCGGGGGCACTCCCCAACAATGAGCAGTTCTTC
TRBJ2-7 | - | - | TRBV11-2 | CASSWSGRTYEQYF | TGTGCCAGCAGTTGGTCGGGGAGAACCTACGAGCAGTACTTC
TRBJ2-7 | TRBD1 | - | TRBV7-2 | CASSLRSGPRRQGYDEQYF | TGTGCCAGCAGCTTAAGAAGCGGACCGCGAAGACAGGGGTATGACGAGCAGTACTTC
TRBJ2-7 | - | - | TRBV7-6 | CASSLSEGRGEEQYF | TGTGCCAGCAGCTTAAGCGAAGGCCGGGGAGAGGAGCAGTACTTC
TRBJ1-1 | TRBD1 | - | TRBV30 | CAWEGTGTRAFF | TGTGCCTGGGAAGGGACAGGGACTCGGGCTTTCTTT
TRBJ2-1 | - | - | TRBV7-2 | CASSSTRGNEQFF | TGTGCCAGCAGCTCCACTAGGGGCAATGAGCAGTTCTTC
TRBJ2-7 | - | few | TRBV7-9 | CASSFRGEQYF | TGTGCCAGCAGCTTTAGGGGCGAGCAGTACTTC
TRBJ1-2 | TRBD1 | - | TRBV18 | CASSPPSRNRGYYGYTF | TGTGCCAGCTCACCACCCAGTAGGAACAGGGGTTACTATGGCTACACCTTC
TRBJ2-1 | TRBD1 | - | TRBV11-3 | CASSGGQSGYNEQFF | TGTGCCAGCAGCGGGGGACAGTCTGGGTACAATGAGCAGTTCTTC
TRBJ1-2 | - | - | TRBV14 | CASSPHRANYGYTF | TGTGCCAGCAGCCCACACAGGGCTAACTATGGCTACACCTTC
TRBJ1-3 | - | - | TRBV5-4 | CASSFPDSTSGNTIYF | TGTGCCAGCAGCTTCCCGGACAGTACCTCTGGAAACACCATATATTTT
TRBJ2-7 | - | - | TRBV28 | CASSKVGFYEQYF | TGTGCCAGCAGTAAGGTGGGGTTCTACGAGCAGTACTTC
TRBJ1-1 | - | once | TRBV27 | CASSLSGEGTEAFF | TGTGCCAGCAGTTTATCAGGGGAAGGAACTGAAGCTTTCTTT
TRBJ1-1 | - | few | TRBV3-1/TRBV3-2 | CASSRIAAENEAFF | TGTGCCAGCAGCCGAATAGCAGCAGAAAATGAAGCTTTCTTT
TRBJ2-6 | - | once | TRBV27 | CASSFLFPSGANVLTF | TGTGCCAGCAGTTTTCTCTTCCCGTCTGGGGCCAACGTCCTGACTTTC
TRBJ2-1 | - | - | TRBV7-6 | CASSLALRSYNEQFF | TGTGCCAGCAGCTTAGCGCTTAGAAGCTACAATGAGCAGTTCTTC
TRBJ1-2 | - | - | TRBV4-3 | CASSQDRVESYGYTF | TGCGCCAGCAGCCAAGACCGGGTAGAAAGCTATGGCTACACCTTC
TRBJ1-3 | - | - | TRBV7-2 | CASSLVRDGSSGNTIYF | TGTGCCAGCAGCTTAGTGAGGGACGGTAGCTCTGGAAACACCATATATTTT
TRBJ2-7 | TRBD1 | - | TRBV4-3 | CASSQAYTGGRHEQYF | TGCGCCAGCAGCCAAGCGTACACAGGGGGTCGCCACGAGCAGTACTTC
TRBJ1-5 | - | - | TRBV28 | CASSLRLGANQPQHF | TGTGCCAGCAGTTTAAGGTTGGGGGCTAATCAGCCCCAGCATTTT
TRBJ2-7 | - | few | TRBV7-9 | CASSSTDWGGEQYF | TGTGCCAGCAGCTCCACTGATTGGGGCGGGGAGCAGTACTTC
TRBJ1-1 | - | - | TRBV28 | CASSLAWVSNTEAFF | TGTGCCAGCAGTTTAGCCTGGGTATCGAACACTGAAGCTTTCTTT